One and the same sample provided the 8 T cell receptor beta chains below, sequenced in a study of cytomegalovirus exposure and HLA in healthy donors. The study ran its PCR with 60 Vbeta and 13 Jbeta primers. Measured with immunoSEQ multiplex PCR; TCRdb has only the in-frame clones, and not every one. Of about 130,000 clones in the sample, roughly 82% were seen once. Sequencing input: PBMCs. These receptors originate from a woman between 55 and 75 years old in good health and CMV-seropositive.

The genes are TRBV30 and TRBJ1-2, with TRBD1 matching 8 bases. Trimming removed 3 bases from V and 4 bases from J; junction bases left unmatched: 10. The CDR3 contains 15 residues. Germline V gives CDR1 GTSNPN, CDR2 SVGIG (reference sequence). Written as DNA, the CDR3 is TGTGCCTGGAGCGAAGGGACAGGCGGGCTCTATGGCTACACCTTC. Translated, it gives CAWSEGTGGLYGYTF.

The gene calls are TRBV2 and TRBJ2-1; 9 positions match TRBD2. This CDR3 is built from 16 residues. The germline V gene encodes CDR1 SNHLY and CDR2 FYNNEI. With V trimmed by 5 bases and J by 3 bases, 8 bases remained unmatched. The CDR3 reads CASSISSGRVYNEQFF. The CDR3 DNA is TGTGCCAGCAGTATCAGTAGCGGGAGAGTCTACAATGAGCAGTTCTTC.

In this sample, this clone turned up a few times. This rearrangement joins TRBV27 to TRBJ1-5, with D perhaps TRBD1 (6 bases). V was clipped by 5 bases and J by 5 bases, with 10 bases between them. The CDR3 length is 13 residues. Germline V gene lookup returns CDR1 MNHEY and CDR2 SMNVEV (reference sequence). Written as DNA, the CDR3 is TGTGCCAGCAGTCTCAGGGGTGATCAGCCCCAGCATTTT. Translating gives CASSLRGDQPQHF.

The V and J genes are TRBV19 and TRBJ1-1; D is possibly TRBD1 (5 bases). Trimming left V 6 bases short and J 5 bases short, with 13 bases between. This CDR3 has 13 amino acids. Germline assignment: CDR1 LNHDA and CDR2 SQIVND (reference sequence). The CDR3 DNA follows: TGTGCCAGTAGACCGTTCGGGGGGACTGAAGCTTTCTTT. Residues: CASRPFGGTEAFF.

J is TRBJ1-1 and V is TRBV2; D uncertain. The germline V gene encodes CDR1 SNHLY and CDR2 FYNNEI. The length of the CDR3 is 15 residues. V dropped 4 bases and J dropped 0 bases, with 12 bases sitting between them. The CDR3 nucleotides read TGTGCCAGCAGTGCGCAAGGAGGAATGAACACTGAAGCTTTCTTT. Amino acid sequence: CASSAQGGMNTEAFF.

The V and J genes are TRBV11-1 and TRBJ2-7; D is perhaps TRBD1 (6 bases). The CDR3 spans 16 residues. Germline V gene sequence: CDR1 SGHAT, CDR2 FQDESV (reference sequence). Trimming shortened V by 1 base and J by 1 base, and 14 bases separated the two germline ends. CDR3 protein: CASSLGWGRESYEQYF. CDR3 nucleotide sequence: TGTGCCAGCAGCTTAGGGTGGGGGCGTGAATCCTACGAGCAGTACTTC. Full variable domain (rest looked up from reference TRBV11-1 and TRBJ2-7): EAEVAQSPRYKITEKSQAVAFWCDPISGHATLYWYRQILGQGPELLVQFQDESVVDDSQLPKDRFSAERLKGVDSTLKIQPAELGDSAMYLCASSLGWGRESYEQYFGPGTRLTVT.

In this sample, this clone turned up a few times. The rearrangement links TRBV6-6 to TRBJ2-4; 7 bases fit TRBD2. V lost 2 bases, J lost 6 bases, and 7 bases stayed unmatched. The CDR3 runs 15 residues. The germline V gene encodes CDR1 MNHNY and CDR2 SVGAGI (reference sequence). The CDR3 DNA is TGTGCCAGCAGTTACCAGGGACTACCGTCAAACATTCAGTACTTC. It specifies CASSYQGLPSNIQYF.

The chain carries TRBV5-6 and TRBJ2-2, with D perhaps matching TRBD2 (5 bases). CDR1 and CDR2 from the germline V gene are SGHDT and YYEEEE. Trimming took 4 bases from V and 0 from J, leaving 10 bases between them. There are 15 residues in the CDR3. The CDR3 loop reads CASSRGGSNTGELFF. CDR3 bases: TGTGCCAGCAGCCGAGGAGGCTCGAACACCGGGGAGCTGTTTTTT. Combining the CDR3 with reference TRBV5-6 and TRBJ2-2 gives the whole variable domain DAGVTQSPTHLIKTRGQQVTLRCSPKSGHDTVSWYQQALGQGPQFIFQYYEEEERQRGNFPDRFSGHQFPNYSSELNVNALLLGDSALYLCASSRGGSNTGELFFGEGSRLTVL.